The 24 T cell receptor beta chains listed next were all sequenced from one sample in a study of blood T cell repertoires in COVID-19. Clones were read by immunoSEQ multiplex PCR, and TCRdb kept only the in-frame ones, dropping some. The sample has roughly 190,000 clones; about 88% are singletons. The sequenced sample consisted of peripheral blood. These receptors came from a woman older than 75 in a cohort sampled during active or convalescent COVID-19.

The chain employs TRBV7-2 and TRBJ2-7, with TRBD1 matching over 12 bases. CDR3 size: 18 residues. The germline CDR1 and CDR2 sequences are SGHTA and FQGNSA. The junction had 13 bases not matched to a gene; V was cut back by 4 bases and J by 3 bases. The CDR3 loop is CASSSYLGDRGLLYEQYF. The DNA of the CDR3 is TGTGCCAGCAGCTCCTACCTGGGGGACAGGGGGCTCCTCTACGAGCAGTACTTC. Together with reference TRBV7-2 and TRBJ2-7, the CDR3 gives the full variable domain: GAGVSQSPSNKVTEKGKDVELRCDPISGHTALYWYRQSLGQGLEFLIYFQGNSAPDKSGLPSDRFSAERTGGSVSTLTIQRTQQEDSAVYLCASSSYLGDRGLLYEQYFGPGTRLTVT.

The rearrangement links TRBV10-2 to TRBJ2-7, with 13 nucleotides matching TRBD2. Trimming at V came to 4 bases and at J to 2 bases, leaving 8 bases not matched to a gene. The CDR3 runs to 17 residues. Germline assignment: CDR1 WSHSY and CDR2 SAAADI. DNA for the CDR3: TGCGCCAGCAGTGGACTAGCGGGGGGACCTTGGGCCTACGAGCAGTACTTC. Translated: CASSGLAGGPWAYEQYF.

The chain has TRBV27 and TRBJ2-3, with TRBD2 matching 9 bases. Trimming cost V 6 bases and J 2 bases; bases outside gene matches: 6. CDR3 size: 15 residues. Germline-derived CDR1 and CDR2 are MNHEY and SMNVEV (reference sequence). DNA of the CDR3: TGTGCCAGCAGCCCCATAGCGGGGGCCACAGATACGCAGTATTTT. Translating gives CASSPIAGATDTQYF.

The table lists this clone with a count of one. The chain joins TRBV6-5 to TRBJ1-5; the match to TRBD1 covers 10 bases. The CDR3 loop spans 14 amino acids. The germline CDR1 and CDR2 sequences are MNHEY and SVGAGI. V shed 6 bases, J shed 7 bases, and the junction held 6 bases outside the gene matches. The CDR3 here is CASRLGTGDQPQHF. CDR3 nucleotides: TGTGCCAGCAGACTCGGGACAGGGGACCAGCCCCAGCATTTT.

The chain links TRBV5-1 to TRBJ1-2, with 9 bases identical to TRBD1. J was trimmed by 5 bases and V by 4 bases; bases with no gene match: 3. Looked up from germline, CDR1 is SGHRS and CDR2 is YFSETQ. This CDR3 has 13 residues. CDR3 in amino acids: CASSTGTGYGYTF. Here the CDR3 DNA reads TGCGCCAGCAGCACAGGGACAGGGTATGGCTACACCTTC.

The chain uses TRBV6-4 and TRBJ1-2, with a weak D call TRBD1 (5 bases). With 0 bases removed from V and 5 bases from J, the gap between germline ends came to 10 bases. The CDR3 covers 14 residues. The germline CDR1 and CDR2 sequences are MRHNA and SNTAGT. CDR3 region: CASSDSRKGYGYTF. CDR3 sequence (DNA): TGTGCCAGCAGTGACTCTAGAAAGGGGTATGGCTACACCTTC.

The CDR3: CASKTTGTYIDTQYF. The CDR3, as DNA: TGTGCCAGCAAAACAACCGGGACTTACATAGATACGCAGTATTTT. This chain connects TRBV7-2 to TRBJ2-3; the D gene is possibly TRBD2 (6 bases). V lost 7 bases, J lost 5 bases, and 19 bases lay in between. This CDR3 has 15 residues. Germline V lookup: CDR1 SGHTA, CDR2 FQGNSA.

The V and J genes are TRBV18 and TRBJ1-1; D is ambiguous. V was cut by 4 bases and J by 8 bases, with 11 bases left in between. CDR3 length: 12 residues. Germline CDR1 reads KGHSH; CDR2 reads LQKENI. CDR3 in DNA: TGTGCCAGCTCACTCTCCGAGGGCGAAGCTTTCTTT. Amino acids: CASSLSEGEAFF.

The CDR3 here is CASISGYGYTF. In DNA form, the CDR3 reads TGTGCCAGTATATCCGGCTATGGCTACACCTTC. The V call is TRBV19, the J call TRBJ1-2; D gene uncertain. Germline-derived CDR1 and CDR2 are LNHDA and SQIVND (reference sequence). Trimming removed 7 bases from V and 4 bases from J, with 7 bases in between. The CDR3 length is 11 residues.

V is TRBV7-9 and J is TRBJ1-5; TRBD1 aligns across 8 bases. Germline V lookup: CDR1 SEHNR, CDR2 FQNEAQ (reference sequence). The CDR3 consists of 14 residues. The V segment lost 5 bases and the J segment 7 bases; nucleotides outside the gene matches: 7. The CDR3 here is CASSLDRGGQPQHF. The CDR3 nucleotides read TGTGCCAGCAGCCTCGACAGGGGAGGGCAGCCCCAGCATTTT. Full variable domain (rest looked up from reference TRBV7-9 and TRBJ1-5): DTGVSQNPRHKITKRGQNVTFRCDPISEHNRLYWYRQTLGQGPEFLTYFQNEAQLEKSRLLSDRFSAERPKGSFSTLEIQRTEQGDSAMYLCASSLDRGGQPQHFGDGTRLSIL.

V gene TRBV11-2 combines with J gene TRBJ2-3; TRBD1 is a possible D gene (5 bases). V was trimmed by 0 bases and J by 6 bases, leaving 10 bases between them. Germline V gives CDR1 SGHAT, CDR2 FQNNGV. The CDR3 is 14 amino acids. CDR3: CASSLDRAFDTQYF. In DNA form, the CDR3 reads TGTGCCAGCAGCTTAGACAGGGCTTTCGATACGCAGTATTTT.

V usage is TRBV7-2 and J usage is TRBJ2-1; a weak D match, TRBD2 (6 bases). The V gene lost 3 bases and the J gene lost 4 bases, with 10 bases spanning the gap. Germline V gene sequence: CDR1 SGHTA, CDR2 FQGNSA. This CDR3 comprises 14 residues. The CDR3 nucleotides are TGTGCCAGCAGCTTTACGGCGGGATACAATGAGCAGTTCTTC. Its translation: CASSFTAGYNEQFF.

This clone was found a few times. This chain connects TRBV30 to TRBJ1-2; D is perhaps TRBD1 (6 bases). This CDR3 is built from 13 residues. CDR1 is GTSNPN and CDR2 is SVGIG in the germline V gene (reference sequence). This chain's CDR3 is CTLKPGVDYGYTF. In DNA form, the CDR3 reads TGTACATTGAAACCAGGGGTAGACTATGGCTACACCTTC.

J is TRBJ1-1 and V is TRBV10-3; 8 positions match TRBD1. The V segment lost 8 bases and the J segment 2 bases; nucleotides outside the gene matches: 13. Germline V gene sequence: CDR1 ENHRY, CDR2 SYGVKD. The CDR3 loop spans 16 amino acids. DNA of the CDR3: TGTGCCATCGTCCGGGCAGGGGGCGTAAGTAACACTGAAGCTTTCTTT. Translated, it gives CAIVRAGGVSNTEAFF.

The chain recombines TRBV7-6 with TRBJ2-2, with 12 nucleotides matching TRBD1. The germline V gene encodes CDR1 SGHVS and CDR2 FNYEAQ. With V trimmed by 2 bases and J by 5 bases, 6 bases remained unmatched. This CDR3 comprises 17 residues. The CDR3, as DNA: TGTGCCAGCAGCTTACGGGGGACAGGGGGCGCAACCGGGGAGCTGTTTTTT. This sequence encodes CASSLRGTGGATGELFF.

The chain employs TRBV11-2 and TRBJ2-3; 8 nucleotides match TRBD1. J was trimmed by 4 bases and V by 2 bases; bases with no gene match: 8. The germline V gene has CDR1 SGHAT and CDR2 FQNNGV. The CDR3 extends over 16 amino acids. CDR3: CASSLTTGVIADTQYF. The DNA of the CDR3 is TGTGCCAGCAGCTTAACGACAGGGGTCATTGCAGATACGCAGTATTTT.

V is TRBV7-6 and J is TRBJ1-5, with TRBD1 as a possible D gene (6 bases). The CDR3 sequence is 14 residues long. Looked up from germline, CDR1 is SGHVS and CDR2 is FNYEAQ. The V and J ends lost 1 base and 9 bases respectively, with 13 bases between them. In DNA, the CDR3 is TGTGCCAGCAGCTTAGGGCAGGGGAGAGGGCCCCAGCATTTT. Its protein product is CASSLGQGRGPQHF.

The rearrangement joins TRBV5-6 to TRBJ1-6; 7 bases line up with TRBD1. The germline CDR1 and CDR2 sequences are SGHDT and YYEEEE. CDR3 length: 15 amino acids. V lost 4 bases, J lost 7 bases, and 8 bases stayed unmatched. The CDR3 reads CASSVSGQRNSPLHF. CDR3 nucleotide sequence: TGTGCCAGCAGCGTATCGGGACAGCGGAATTCACCCCTCCACTTT. The full variable domain, its missing parts supplied by reference TRBV5-6 and TRBJ1-6, is DAGVTQSPTHLIKTRGQQVTLRCSPKSGHDTVSWYQQALGQGPQFIFQYYEEEERQRGNFPDRFSGHQFPNYSSELNVNALLLGDSALYLCASSVSGQRNSPLHFGNGTRLTVT.

This chain connects TRBV5-5 to TRBJ2-2; TRBD2 might be the D (6 bases). The germline V and J ends were trimmed by 3 bases and 5 bases, with 17 bases remaining between them. The CDR3 sequence is 16 residues long. Germline assignment: CDR1 SGHKS and CDR2 YYEKEE (reference sequence). Here the CDR3 reads CASSSHPQEGTGELFF. CDR3 coding DNA: TGTGCCAGCAGCTCACACCCGCAGGAGGGGACCGGGGAGCTGTTTTTT.

This clone was seen a handful of times. The chain carries TRBV7-9 and TRBJ1-5; the D gene is possibly TRBD1 (6 bases). V was clipped by 2 bases and J by 1 base, with 12 bases between them. Per the germline V gene, CDR1 is SEHNR and CDR2 is FQNEAQ (reference sequence). There are 16 residues in the CDR3. The CDR3 DNA follows: TGTGCCAGCAGCTTACCAGGGGCTGGAAGCAATCAGCCCCAGCATTTT. This codes for CASSLPGAGSNQPQHF.

This rearrangement joins TRBV6-5 to TRBJ2-1, with a tentative D call TRBD2 (6 bases). The germline V gene has CDR1 MNHEY and CDR2 SVGAGI. The CDR3 spans 15 residues. V shed 5 bases and J shed 5 bases, with 16 bases lying between them. The DNA of the CDR3 is TGTGCCAGCAGTCCCTTCCGGGCGGGGAACAATGAGCAGTTCTTC. It codes for CASSPFRAGNNEQFF.

J is TRBJ1-2 and V is TRBV30, with 8 bases identical to TRBD1. CDR3 length equals 12 residues. CDR1 is GTSNPN and CDR2 is SVGIG in the germline V gene (reference sequence). Trimming removed 1 base from V and 12 bases from J; junction bases left unmatched: 7. The CDR3: CAWSAGQGRHTF. The CDR3 region has the DNA TGTGCCTGGAGTGCAGGACAGGGCCGACACACCTTC.

This sequence joins TRBV5-1 and TRBJ2-2; 8 bases align to TRBD2. V lost 7 bases, J lost 6 bases, and 8 bases stayed unmatched. The CDR3 length is 14 residues. Germline V lookup: CDR1 SGHRS, CDR2 YFSETQ. CDR3 sequence reads: CASYSGLVAGELFF. In DNA, the CDR3 is TGCGCCAGCTACTCGGGACTAGTGGCCGGGGAGCTGTTTTTT.

This chain uses TRBV6-2 or TRBV6-3 with TRBJ2-1; tentatively, D is TRBD2 (6 bases). This CDR3 is 14 amino acids long. V lost 4 bases and J 9 bases, leaving 16 bases between the germline ends. Germline CDR1 is MNHEY and CDR2 is SVGEGT. The CDR3 protein is CASSSLGTSSEQFF. The CDR3 nucleotides read TGTGCCAGCAGTTCCTTGGGGACTTCCAGTGAGCAGTTCTTC.